A single sample gave rise to the 3 T cell receptor beta chains below, sequenced in a study of Graves' ophthalmopathy and Graves' hyperthyroidism (dated by TCRdb to 2016 to 2019). The sequencer was an Illumina HiSeq 2000. For repertoire sequencing, the TCR beta CDR3 regions were amplified from RNA transcripts. The first round was an RT-PCR using HTBI primers with the Qiagen OneStep RT-PCR kit, and this first round was followed by a second-round multiplex PCR, then size selection and purification. TCRdb handled the public reads itself, with Q25 trimming in fastp and clone calling in MiXCR, and kept productive beta chains. Records with the same CDR3 protein are collapsed into one entry carrying the most frequent genes and DNA. This sample has about 740,000 distinct CDR3 sequences in its table, and about 44% of those were observed once. Less than 55% of the sample rests with the top ten. Sequenced: peripheral blood. These receptors were taken from an adult man with Graves' ophthalmopathy.

This clonotype was seen just once. V usage is TRBV2 and J usage is TRBJ2-2; D is possibly TRBD2 (6 bases). The CDR3 has 17 residues. Germline V gene lookup returns CDR1 SNHLY and CDR2 FYNNEI. Trimming took off 6 bases at V and 3 bases at J, with 20 bases between the two ends. CDR3 bases: TGTGCCAGCAGATGGACGGGACTCCTGGACTACACCGGGGAGCTGTTTTTT. This gives the protein CASRWTGLLDYTGELFF.

Many counts were recorded for this clonotype. The rearrangement joins TRBV15 to TRBJ2-5; TRBD1 might be the D (6 bases). This CDR3 spans 15 amino acids. Germline V gene data show CDR1 as LNHNV and CDR2 as YYDKDF (reference sequence). V dropped 6 bases and J dropped 4 bases, with 18 bases sitting between them. Written as DNA, the CDR3 is TGTGCCACCAGTCTAGGGCCCAGGGGTGGAGAGACCCAGTACTTC. Amino acids: CATSLGPRGGETQYF.

This chain uses TRBV7-6 with TRBJ2-7; 12 bases align to TRBD2. The CDR3 runs to 14 residues. CDR1 is SGHVS, CDR2 FNYEAQ, per germline. The junction had 4 bases not matched to a gene; V was cut back by 4 bases and J by 6 bases. The CDR3 loop reads CASSSLAGGFEQYF. For the CDR3, the DNA is TGTGCCAGCAGCTCCCTAGCGGGAGGGTTCGAGCAGTACTTC.